The T cell receptor beta chain described here comes from a study of T cell repertoires in cytomegalovirus infection. Study-level background: Shared public TCR beta signatures pointed to both CMV infection and a matching HLA type. Study-wide points: The ex vivo response showed dominance by HLA-C-restricted CMV-specific TCR beta clonotypes.

TCRdb called the reads again in MiXCR, with one record for every CDR3 protein. Of about half a million distinct CDR3 sequences listed, under 45% are singletons. Per the germline V gene, CDR1 is SGHTA and CDR2 is FQGNSA. With V trimmed by 5 bases and J by 0 bases, 7 bases remained unmatched. The CDR3 spans 16 residues. This clonotype was observed at least ten times. The target antigen is unknown. V gene TRBV7-2 combines with J gene TRBJ2-4; TRBD1 matches 7 bases. The sequencing here drew on cultured PBMCs, taken from culture after CMV antigen stimulation. This receptor was taken from a human donor in good health (CMV status not recorded). Some clones in this sample may be carry-over from other donors' samples. This chain's CDR3 is CASSPSGTVAKNIQYF. The CDR3 DNA follows: TGTGCCAGCAGCCCGTCGGGGACAGTAGCCAAAAACATTCAGTACTTC.